One and the same sample provided the 28 T cell receptor beta chains below, sequenced in a study of cytomegalovirus exposure and HLA in healthy donors. Use of 60 Vbeta and 13 Jbeta primers characterized the PCR. Libraries were prepared by immunoSEQ multiplex PCR; TCRdb keeps only in-frame clonotypes and omits some of them. The repertoire consists of roughly 120,000 clones, with roughly 74% occurring once and the leading ten covering around 3.9%. Source material: PBMCs. These receptors all come from a woman aged 50 to 60 in good health and CMV-seropositive.

This clone was observed a few times. The chain is built from TRBV5-4 and TRBJ2-3; 10 nucleotides line up with TRBD2. V was clipped by 2 bases and J by 2 bases; unmatched bases: 5. The CDR3 consists of 16 residues. Germline CDR1 SGHNT, CDR2 YYREEE (reference sequence). The CDR3 DNA sequence: TGTGCCAGCAGCTTTCGCCTAGCGGGGGACACAGATACGCAGTATTTT. Residues: CASSFRLAGDTDTQYF.

The chain joins TRBV7-3 to TRBJ2-3, with 14 positions matching TRBD2. V shed 9 bases, J shed 6 bases, and the junction held 14 bases outside the gene matches. CDR3 length: 17 residues. Germline CDR1 reads SGHTA; CDR2 reads FQGTGA. CDR3 DNA sequence: TGTGCCAGGACCAGACAACGGACTAGCGGGGGGAGGGATACGCAGTATTTT. Protein: CARTRQRTSGGRDTQYF.

The rearrangement joins TRBV5-4 to TRBJ2-3; TRBD2 matches 13 bases. The V and J ends lost 4 bases and 4 bases, in that order; junction bases with no gene match: 6. From germline, CDR1 is SGHNT and CDR2 YYREEE (reference sequence). CDR3 size: 16 residues. This CDR3 reads CASSRKLAGGPDTQYF. CDR3 coding DNA: TGTGCCAGCAGCCGTAAACTAGCGGGGGGGCCAGATACGCAGTATTTT. Full variable domain (rest looked up from reference TRBV5-4 and TRBJ2-3): ETGVTQSPTHLIKTRGQQVTLRCSSQSGHNTVSWYQQALGQGPQFIFQYYREEENGRGNFPPRFSGLQFPNYSSELNVNALELDDSALYLCASSRKLAGGPDTQYFGPGTRLTVL.

V usage is TRBV5-1 and J usage is TRBJ1-5; 7 nucleotides line up with TRBD1. CDR1 SGHRS and CDR2 YFSETQ come from the germline V gene. The CDR3 is 15 residues long. V trimming: 5 bases; J trimming: 0 bases; junction bases outside the gene matches: 5. The CDR3 region is CASRWDSNSNQPQHF. In DNA form, the CDR3 reads TGCGCCAGCAGATGGGACAGCAATAGCAATCAGCCCCAGCATTTT.

In the case of this clone: At one boundary the junction diverges from the germline segment, which might be a read error. Other DNA sequences within the sample encode an identical CDR3. The rearrangement joins TRBV5-1 to TRBJ1-2; D might be TRBD1 (6 bases). Germline CDR1 is SGHRS and CDR2 is YFSETQ. The CDR3 has 14 residues. As DNA, the CDR3 is TGCGCCAGTAGCTTGGCCACAGGGAGAATTGGCTACACCTTC. This gives the protein CASSLATGRIGYTF.

The chain joins TRBV14 to TRBJ2-5; 11 nucleotides line up with TRBD1. Per the germline V gene, CDR1 is SGHDN and CDR2 is FVKESK. The CDR3 extends over 16 amino acids. Trimming cost V 3 bases and J 5 bases; bases outside gene matches: 8. This CDR3 is CASSQTRTGGRETQYF. The DNA for the CDR3 is TGTGCCAGCAGCCAGACACGGACAGGGGGCAGGGAGACCCAGTACTTC.

The chain combines TRBV7-9 with TRBJ2-5, with D perhaps TRBD2 (6 bases). Trimming took off 0 bases at V and 10 bases at J, with 9 bases between the two ends. The length of the CDR3 is 12 residues. Germline V gene sequence: CDR1 SEHNR, CDR2 FQNEAQ (reference sequence). CDR3 DNA: TGTGCCAGCAGCTTAGCGGACGGGGGCCAGTACTTC. Its protein is CASSLADGGQYF.

The table lists this clone with a count of one. This chain connects TRBV28 to TRBJ2-3; 7 bases line up with TRBD2. V was clipped by 7 bases and J by 3 bases; unmatched bases: 4. CDR1 and CDR2 (germline): MDHEN, SYDVKM. The CDR3 loop spans 13 amino acids. The DNA of the CDR3 is TGTGCCAGCAAGACGGGGGGAACAGATACGCAGTATTTT. Its protein is CASKTGGTDTQYF. The entire variable domain, with the rest obtained from reference TRBV28 and TRBJ2-3, is as follows: DVKVTQSSRYLVKRTGEKVFLECVQDMDHENMFWYRQDPGLGLRLIYFSYDVKMKEKGDIPEGYSVSREKKERFSLILESASTNQTSMYLCASKTGGTDTQYFGPGTRLTVL.

The V gene is TRBV27, the J gene TRBJ2-7, with D possibly TRBD1 on 6 matching bases. Trimming left V 3 bases short and J 4 bases short, with 13 bases between. The CDR3 loop spans 14 amino acids. Per germline, CDR1 MNHEY and CDR2 SMNVEV (reference sequence). The CDR3 region has the DNA TGTGCCAGCAGTTTTTCTGGGCAGGGGTACGAGCAGTACTTC. Translation: CASSFSGQGYEQYF.

This chain connects TRBV4-1 to TRBJ1-4; no clear D gene. Trimming took 4 bases from V and 7 from J, leaving 16 bases between them. The CDR3 totals 15 residues. The V gene's germline CDR1 is MGHRA and CDR2 YSYEKL. The CDR3: CASSPLREAGEKLFF. Written as DNA, the CDR3 is TGCGCCAGCAGCCCATTACGCGAGGCTGGTGAAAAACTGTTTTTT.

This clone has just a few counts. A read error may account for a junction end that differs from germline. The chain recombines TRBV7-9 with TRBJ2-7; the D gene is possibly TRBD1 (6 bases). Per the germline V gene, CDR1 is SEHNR and CDR2 is FQNEAQ (reference sequence). The CDR3 has 17 residues. This chain's CDR3 is CSSSGITGPQTGYEQYF. CDR3 sequence (DNA): TGTTCCAGCAGCGGCATAACAGGGCCTCAAACCGGTTACGAGCAGTACTTC. The variable domain in full, with the rest retrieved from reference TRBV7-9 and TRBJ2-7, is DTGVSQNPRHKITKRGQNVTFRCDPISEHNRLYWYRQTLGQGPEFLTYFQNEAQLEKSRLLSDRFSAERPKGSFSTLEIQRTEQGDSAMYLCSSSGITGPQTGYEQYFGPGTRLTVT.

The CDR3 here is CASSHRDRVSPLHF. The CDR3 DNA reads TGTGCCAGCAGCCACCGGGACAGGGTTTCACCCCTCCACTTT. V usage is TRBV7-8 and J usage is TRBJ1-6; 9 bases align to TRBD1. V trimming: 5 bases; J trimming: 9 bases; junction bases outside the gene matches: 5. The germline gives CDR1 SGHVS, CDR2 FQNEAQ. CDR3 length equals 14 residues.

There are a few counts of this clone. The rearrangement links TRBV27 to TRBJ2-1, with 8 bases fitting TRBD2. This CDR3 has 16 residues. Germline CDR1 MNHEY, CDR2 SMNVEV (reference sequence). Germline trimming cut 5 bases from V and 0 bases from J; bases unmatched to any gene: 6. The CDR3: CASSPVAGRSYNEQFF. The CDR3 DNA reads as TGTGCCAGCAGTCCAGTAGCGGGGCGCTCCTACAATGAGCAGTTCTTC.

The J gene is TRBJ2-2, the V gene TRBV2; 10 bases line up with TRBD2. Germline V gene lookup returns CDR1 SNHLY and CDR2 FYNNEI. CDR3 length equals 15 residues. The V and J ends lost 4 bases and 3 bases, in that order; junction bases with no gene match: 2. CDR3 in DNA: TGTGCCAGCAGTGCAGCGGGGGGGCACACCGGGGAGCTGTTTTTT. It translates to CASSAAGGHTGELFF.

This clone was seen more than once but under ten times. The chain couples TRBV7-9 to TRBJ2-3; 11 bases line up with TRBD2. Per germline, CDR1 SEHNR and CDR2 FQNEAQ (reference sequence). The V segment lost 6 bases and the J segment 2 bases; nucleotides outside the gene matches: 13. The CDR3 is 18 residues long. This CDR3 is CASRPHPGTSGNTDTQYF. In DNA, the CDR3 is TGTGCCAGCAGACCGCATCCTGGGACTAGCGGAAACACAGATACGCAGTATTTT.

This chain links TRBV9 with TRBJ1-1; D unresolved. V lost 4 bases and J 6 bases, leaving 13 bases between the germline ends. The CDR3 runs to 13 residues. Germline assignment: CDR1 SGDLS and CDR2 YYNGEE. CDR3 in amino acids: CASSPRREAEAFF. CDR3 DNA sequence: TGTGCCAGCAGCCCCAGACGGGAGGCTGAAGCTTTCTTT.

CDR3 loop: CASRNSGGAPGANVLTF. CDR3 nucleotide sequence: TGCGCCAGCAGAAATAGCGGGGGGGCTCCTGGGGCCAACGTCCTGACTTTC. V usage is TRBV10-2 and J usage is TRBJ2-6; 11 positions match TRBD2. The V and J ends lost 6 bases and 2 bases, in that order; junction bases with no gene match: 6. Germline V CDR1 and CDR2: WSHSY, SAAADI. The CDR3 is 17 amino acids.

The chain links TRBV6-5 to TRBJ2-7, with 9 bases lining up with TRBD1. Germline V gene data show CDR1 as MNHEY and CDR2 as SVGAGI. With V trimmed by 5 bases and J by 3 bases, 8 bases remained unmatched. The CDR3 consists of 15 residues. The CDR3 loop reads CASSLTGGENYEQYF. CDR3 nucleotides: TGTGCCAGCAGTCTGACAGGGGGTGAAAACTACGAGCAGTACTTC.

This chain links TRBV7-6 with TRBJ1-6; no firm D call. The germline V gene has CDR1 SGHVS and CDR2 FNYEAQ. V shed 3 bases and J shed 0 bases, with 9 bases lying between them. The CDR3 has 16 amino acids. In nucleotides, the CDR3 is TGTGCCAGCAGCTTGGCCGTAAGCTCCTATAATTCACCCCTCCACTTT. It specifies CASSLAVSSYNSPLHF.

The DNA of the CDR3 is TGTGCCAGCAGTTTCAGGCAGGATTCACCCCTCCACTTT. Its protein product is CASSFRQDSPLHF. V is TRBV6-1 and J is TRBJ1-6; D is unclear. The CDR3 is 13 residues long. V lost 5 bases, J lost 8 bases, and 10 bases lay in between. Germline CDR1 is MNHNS and CDR2 is SASEGT.

This CDR3 is CASSLHSLADNEQFF. CDR3 DNA sequence: TGTGCCAGCAGCTTACACAGTCTAGCGGACAATGAGCAGTTCTTC. The chain carries TRBV7-2 and TRBJ2-1; TRBD2 matches at 7 bases. Germline V gives CDR1 SGHTA, CDR2 FQGNSA. Trimming took 2 bases from V and 5 from J; bases not matched to a gene: 6. CDR3 length: 15 residues.

V gene TRBV6-1 combines with J gene TRBJ1-6; 7 bases fit TRBD1. The germline V gene encodes CDR1 MNHNS and CDR2 SASEGT. V gave up 8 bases and J gave up 5 bases; unmatched junction bases: 9. There are 15 residues in the CDR3. CDR3 coding DNA: TGTGCCAGCGCTCCTACCAGGGGGAATAATTCACCCCTCCACTTT. Protein product: CASAPTRGNNSPLHF.

V gene TRBV2 combines with J gene TRBJ2-7; 9 bases align to TRBD1. J lost 5 bases, V lost 3 bases, and 8 bases had no gene match. The CDR3 runs to 15 residues. The germline V gene has CDR1 SNHLY and CDR2 FYNNEI. Here the CDR3 DNA reads TGTGCCAGCAGTGACTTAGGGACAGGGACGCACGAGCAGTACTTC. Translation gives CASSDLGTGTHEQYF.

This clone has a handful of counts. V usage is TRBV6-5 and J usage is TRBJ2-2, with D possibly being TRBD1 (5 bases). Germline values: CDR1 MNHEY, CDR2 SVGAGI. Deletions cut 0 bases from V and 4 bases from J, with 9 bases between. CDR3 length: 15 residues. The CDR3 DNA sequence: TGTGCCAGCAGTTACTCAGGGGTTCTCACCGGGGAGCTGTTTTTT. It codes for CASSYSGVLTGELFF.

The chain links TRBV5-4 to TRBJ1-4; 9 bases align to TRBD1. Trimming cost V 3 bases and J 7 bases; bases outside gene matches: 10. From germline, CDR1 is SGHNT and CDR2 YYREEE (reference sequence). CDR3 length equals 16 residues. CDR3 in amino acids: CASSSGAGTGFEKLFF. The CDR3 nucleotides are TGTGCCAGCAGCTCAGGGGCCGGGACAGGGTTTGAAAAACTGTTTTTT.

This chain connects TRBV19 to TRBJ1-5; no firm D call. The germline CDR1 and CDR2 sequences are LNHDA and SQIVND (reference sequence). V gave up 5 bases and J gave up 0 bases, with 17 bases separating them. CDR3 length equals 17 residues. The CDR3 DNA follows: TGTGCCAGTAGTCCCCGCGGGCCGACCATTAGCAATCAGCCCCAGCATTTT. Protein product: CASSPRGPTISNQPQHF.

V usage is TRBV7-2 and J usage is TRBJ1-3; unclear D gene. V was cut by 1 base and J by 0 bases, with 13 bases left in between. Germline V CDR1 and CDR2: SGHTA, FQGNSA. CDR3 length: 17 residues. Here the CDR3 DNA reads TGTGCCAGCAGCTTAGATCACTCGGACTTCTCTGGAAACACCATATATTTT. The encoded protein is CASSLDHSDFSGNTIYF. Supplemented by reference TRBV7-2 and TRBJ1-3, the full variable domain reads GAGVSQSPSNKVTEKGKDVELRCDPISGHTALYWYRQSLGQGLEFLIYFQGNSAPDKSGLPSDRFSAERTGGSVSTLTIQRTQQEDSAVYLCASSLDHSDFSGNTIYFGEGSWLTVV.

This chain connects TRBV10-3 to TRBJ2-5; TRBD2 matches 10 bases. With the DNA end fitting TRBJ2-7 better, the J assignment may be wrong. In germline, CDR1 is ENHRY, CDR2 SYGVKD. There are 13 residues in the CDR3. The CDR3 coding sequence is TGTGCCATCAGTAGCGGGGGGGCCTACGAGCAGTACTTC. This gives the protein CAISSGGAYEQYF.